In this sample, the clone carrying this T cell receptor beta chain turned up a few times. What it recognizes is unknown. The CDR3 has 18 residues. Trimming at V came to 6 bases and at J to 0 bases, leaving 9 bases not matched to a gene. These data come from a study of T-cell reconstitution after alpha-beta-depleted transplantation in children. Library preparation (for TCRbeta) was performed with unique molecular identifiers. In TCRdb, the PCR reads were re-called with MiXCR into one record per CDR3 protein. The sample shows a few hundred thousand distinct CDR3 sequences, 13% of them seen only once. Study conclusions and caveats: Newly produced T cells mostly provided counts and TCRbeta diversity after one year, as hyperexpanded clones declined. Reportedly, only several hundred clones from non-depleted graft cells drove alpha-beta T-cell counts at about two months. Surviving recipient cells, namely T cells and thymic progenitors, were the source of high day-60 TCRbeta diversity in some patients.

The genes are TRBV12-3 or TRBV12-4 and TRBJ2-3, with 13 bases lining up with TRBD2. Sequences were derived from PBMCs, mostly from graft donor cells, sampled 360 days after TCRalphabeta/CD19-depleted stem cell transplant. This TCR was sampled from a male patient younger than 18 who had a stem cell transplant for acute myeloid leukemia, so the T cells may come from the graft donor. CDR3 sequence: CASSPGLAGVPSTDTQYF. The CDR3 DNA follows: TGTGCCAGCAGCCCAGGACTAGCGGGAGTCCCGAGCACAGATACGCAGTATTTT.